The 13 T cell receptor beta chains below all came from one sample that was sequenced in a study of shared clonotypes between healthy human individuals. The assay was immunoSEQ multiplex PCR, and TCRdb's table has in-frame clones only and misses some. This sample has around 1,900,000 clones, with around 95% found just once. CD8 cells regarded as naive lacked CD45RO, were positively chosen for CCR7, and omitted terminally differentiated effector memory CD45RA+ cells. Material for sequencing was naive CD8+ T cells from PBMCs. These receptors were taken from a man aged 18 to 30 in good health. Some clones in this sample may be carry-over from other donors' samples.

The rearrangement joins TRBV10-3 to TRBJ2-2; 7 bases align to TRBD1. The CDR3 covers 17 residues. Germline lookup yields CDR1 ENHRY and CDR2 SYGVKD. The V segment lost 8 bases and the J segment 5 bases; nucleotides outside the gene matches: 17. The CDR3: CAIWDSLVGTKTGELFF. Here the CDR3 DNA reads TGTGCCATCTGGGACAGTTTAGTTGGGACCAAAACCGGGGAGCTGTTTTTT.

This chain joins TRBV7-6 and TRBJ2-1; D assignment may be TRBD1 or TRBD2 (5 bases each). V was cut by 5 bases and J by 4 bases, with 15 bases left in between. This CDR3 is 15 amino acids long. Germline CDR1 and CDR2: SGHVS and FNYEAQ. Here the CDR3 reads CASSPGAGWYNEQFF. Written as DNA, the CDR3 is TGTGCCAGCAGCCCCGGGGCAGGGTGGTACAATGAGCAGTTCTTC.

V is TRBV18 and J is TRBJ2-7; D is possibly TRBD1 or TRBD2 (5 bases each). V lost 8 bases and J 1 base, leaving 12 bases between the germline ends. The CDR3 is 13 amino acids. Looked up from germline, CDR1 is KGHSH and CDR2 is LQKENI. The DNA of the CDR3 is TGTGCCAGCCAGGGACGTGAATCCTACGAGCAGTACTTC. Its protein product is CASQGRESYEQYF.

This clone was observed a handful of times. The rearrangement joins TRBV14 to TRBJ1-1; D remains unclear. V was trimmed by 1 base and J by 1 base, leaving 13 bases between them. CDR3 size: 16 residues. Germline CDR1 SGHDN, CDR2 FVKESK. Here the CDR3 DNA reads TGTGCCAGCAGCCAAGTAGGAGTACAGACGAACACTGAAGCTTTCTTT. This translates into CASSQVGVQTNTEAFF.

The rearrangement uses TRBV27 and TRBJ2-7; 7 bases are shared with TRBD1. The CDR3 covers 16 residues. V was clipped by 0 bases and J by 4 bases; unmatched bases: 9. The V gene's germline CDR1 is MNHEY and CDR2 SMNVEV (reference sequence). The CDR3 protein is CASSLSPGTVFYEQYF. In DNA, the CDR3 is TGTGCCAGCAGTTTATCCCCCGGGACAGTATTTTACGAGCAGTACTTC.

The CDR3 nucleotides read TGTGCCAGCAGCGTTCGGGGGGAGTCCTACAATGAGCAGTTCTTC. Its protein product is CASSVRGESYNEQFF. This sequence joins TRBV9 and TRBJ2-1; 7 bases align to TRBD2. The CDR3 extends over 15 amino acids. Germline CDR1 is SGDLS and CDR2 is YYNGEE. V gave up 2 bases and J gave up 1 base; unmatched junction bases: 3.

The V and J genes are TRBV27 and TRBJ2-1; 8 nucleotides line up with TRBD2. This CDR3 contains 16 residues. The germline V gene has CDR1 MNHEY and CDR2 SMNVEV (reference sequence). Unmatched junction bases numbered 6, after V lost 2 bases and J lost 3 bases. The CDR3 region is CASSLGREVHYNEQFF. DNA of the CDR3: TGTGCCAGCAGTTTAGGGCGGGAGGTTCACTACAATGAGCAGTTCTTC.

V is TRBV6-5 and J is TRBJ2-2, with D unresolved. Looked up from germline, CDR1 is MNHEY and CDR2 is SVGAGI. V was cut by 2 bases and J by 3 bases, with 10 bases left in between. This CDR3 is built from 15 residues. CDR3 DNA: TGTGCCAGCAGTTACGATTGGGCGGACACCGGGGAGCTGTTTTTT. As protein: CASSYDWADTGELFF.

The chain recombines TRBV7-9 with TRBJ2-1; D is perhaps TRBD2 (6 bases). The CDR3 consists of 16 residues. CDR1 SEHNR and CDR2 FQNEAQ come from the germline V gene (reference sequence). V was trimmed by 1 base and J by 5 bases, leaving 15 bases between them. CDR3 DNA sequence: TGTGCCAGCAGCTTAGTGGGGACGGGGGAGAACAATGAGCAGTTCTTC. Amino acid sequence: CASSLVGTGENNEQFF.

CDR3 DNA sequence: TGTGCCAGCATTCCAAGCGGAGGTAGAAATGAGCAGTTCTTC. It specifies CASIPSGGRNEQFF. V is TRBV28 and J is TRBJ2-1; weak D call: TRBD2 (5 bases). From germline, CDR1 is MDHEN and CDR2 SYDVKM. This CDR3 comprises 14 residues. V was cut by 7 bases and J by 7 bases, with 17 bases left in between.

V and J are TRBV28 and TRBJ1-5; tentative D call: TRBD1 (5 bases). The CDR3 loop spans 14 amino acids. Per germline, CDR1 MDHEN and CDR2 SYDVKM. The CDR3 nucleotides read TGTGCTGTCCAGGGTGCGGAGAGCAATCAGCCCCAGCATTTT. Translated, it gives CAVQGAESNQPQHF.

The chain carries TRBV5-4 and TRBJ1-1; D might be TRBD1 (5 bases). Germline V lookup: CDR1 SGHNT, CDR2 YYREEE (reference sequence). Trimming removed 0 bases from V and 4 bases from J, with 13 bases in between. The CDR3 is 15 residues long. In DNA form, the CDR3 reads TGTGCCAGCAGCTTGGCCGCAGGGTGGGGCACTGAAGCTTTCTTT. Translated, it gives CASSLAAGWGTEAFF. Drawing the rest from reference TRBV5-4 and TRBJ1-1, the complete variable domain is ETGVTQSPTHLIKTRGQQVTLRCSSQSGHNTVSWYQQALGQGPQFIFQYYREEENGRGNFPPRFSGLQFPNYSSELNVNALELDDSALYLCASSLAAGWGTEAFFGQGTRLTVV.

The chain carries TRBV11-2 and TRBJ2-3; possibly TRBD1 for D (7 bases). V was trimmed by 4 bases and J by 4 bases, leaving 18 bases between them. Per the germline V gene, CDR1 is SGHAT and CDR2 is FQNNGV. This CDR3 has 16 amino acids. The CDR3 DNA sequence: TGTGCCAGCAGCTCAAGGAGGGGGCCAGAGGCAGATACGCAGTATTTT. The encoded protein is CASSSRRGPEADTQYF.